The 31 T cell receptor beta chains below come from one sample, sequenced in a study of blood T cell repertoires in COVID-19. Here immunoSEQ multiplex PCR was the method, and the copy in TCRdb shows in-frame clones only, minus some. Altogether tens of thousands of clones are present, roughly 88% being singletons, with the ten largest covering less than 15%. Sequencing was carried out using peripheral blood. The receptor source for this set is a human donor in a cohort sampled during active COVID-19.

The chain links TRBV6-6 to TRBJ1-1; tentative D call: TRBD1 (5 bases). Trimming shortened V by 6 bases and J by 7 bases, and 9 bases separated the two germline ends. The CDR3 consists of 11 residues. The germline V gene has CDR1 MNHNY and CDR2 SVGAGI (reference sequence). The CDR3 sequence is CASRATVEAFF. CDR3 nucleotide sequence: TGTGCCAGCAGGGCGACAGTTGAAGCTTTCTTT.

CDR3 loop: CASTQGQGGGKLFF. DNA of the CDR3: TGTGCCAGCACCCAGGGACAGGGTGGGGGAAAACTGTTTTTT. The chain carries TRBV2 and TRBJ1-4; 9 positions agree with TRBD1. The germline V gene encodes CDR1 SNHLY and CDR2 FYNNEI. The CDR3 extends over 14 amino acids. J was trimmed by 10 bases and V by 7 bases; bases with no gene match: 10.

This rearrangement joins TRBV5-5 to TRBJ1-4, with 8 bases matching TRBD1. The CDR3 extends over 15 amino acids. V shed 6 bases and J 4 bases; nucleotides not matched to a gene: 8. Germline lookup yields CDR1 SGHKS and CDR2 YYEKEE (reference sequence). The CDR3 sequence: CASKTSGGVNEKLFF. The CDR3 coding sequence is TGTGCCAGCAAAACGTCAGGGGGCGTTAATGAAAAACTGTTTTTT.

The V call is TRBV2, the J call TRBJ2-2; TRBD1 matches 10 bases. This CDR3 has 14 amino acids. V dropped 8 bases and J dropped 4; count of bases not matched to a gene: 4. Germline V lookup: CDR1 SNHLY, CDR2 FYNNEI. The CDR3 sequence: CASRGQGVTGELFF. CDR3 nucleotides: TGTGCCAGCCGAGGACAGGGGGTCACCGGGGAGCTGTTTTTT.

The chain recombines TRBV7-8 with TRBJ2-3; 11 nucleotides match TRBD2. Germline lookup yields CDR1 SGHVS and CDR2 FQNEAQ. Trimming removed 5 bases from V and 2 bases from J; junction bases left unmatched: 18. CDR3 length: 20 residues. The CDR3 reads CASSPRISGGAQISTDTQYF. The CDR3 DNA is TGTGCCAGCAGCCCCCGAATTAGCGGGGGGGCCCAGATTTCCACAGATACGCAGTATTTT.

This chain uses TRBV2 with TRBJ2-3; TRBD2 is a possible D gene (6 bases). Trimming left V 10 bases short and J 3 bases short, with 17 bases between. This CDR3 is 14 amino acids long. Germline lookup yields CDR1 SNHLY and CDR2 FYNNEI. CDR3 sequence reads: CAIGTLARTDTQYF. The DNA for the CDR3 is TGTGCCATCGGGACTCTAGCTCGGACAGATACGCAGTATTTT.

The chain has TRBV27 and TRBJ2-5; TRBD1 agrees at 10 bases. Germline loops: CDR1 MNHEY, CDR2 SMNVEV (reference sequence). CDR3 length: 15 amino acids. V lost 3 bases and J lost 5; bases outside the gene matches: 6. DNA for the CDR3: TGTGCCAGCAGTTTCGGGACAGGGGAGCTTGAGACCCAGTACTTC. Translation: CASSFGTGELETQYF.

This chain's CDR3 is CASSVLTSTDTQYF. CDR3 coding DNA: TGTGCCAGCAGCGTCCTAACTAGCACAGATACGCAGTATTTT. The genes are TRBV5-4 and TRBJ2-3; D uncertain. From germline, CDR1 is SGHNT and CDR2 YYREEE (reference sequence). The CDR3 spans 14 residues. V was shortened by 4 bases and J by 0 bases, with 9 bases between the two germline ends.

This chain links TRBV4-3 with TRBJ1-2, with D hard to call. Germline V lookup: CDR1 LGHNA, CDR2 YSLEER. The V and J ends lost 0 bases and 4 bases respectively, with 12 bases between them. This CDR3 region has 15 residues. CDR3 protein: CASSQERQTSYGYTF. CDR3 coding DNA: TGCGCCAGCAGCCAAGAAAGGCAGACTTCCTATGGCTACACCTTC.

This chain links TRBV24-1 with TRBJ2-7, with 13 bases aligning to TRBD2. This CDR3 has 15 amino acids. V gave up 3 bases and J gave up 8 bases; unmatched junction bases: 6. Germline CDR1 reads KGHDR; CDR2 reads SFDVKD. CDR3 in DNA: TGTGCCACCAGTGATGCCGGGACTAGCGGGGTCAAGCAGTACTTC. Translated: CATSDAGTSGVKQYF.

The chain couples TRBV2 to TRBJ1-1, with a tentative D call TRBD1 (5 bases). The ends were cut back, 6 bases at V and 7 bases at J, with 15 bases in the middle. The CDR3 totals 13 residues. Looked up from germline, CDR1 is SNHLY and CDR2 is FYNNEI. The CDR3 nucleotides are TGTGCCAGCAGAGGGGAAGGGGTTCATGAAGCTTTCTTT. Its protein is CASRGEGVHEAFF.

The gene calls are TRBV11-2 and TRBJ1-1; 8 nucleotides align to TRBD1. This CDR3 contains 15 residues. The V segment lost 6 bases and the J segment 1 base; nucleotides outside the gene matches: 7. Germline CDR1 reads SGHAT; CDR2 reads FQNNGV. As DNA, the CDR3 is TGTGCCAGCAGTCTCCATGGGACAGGGAACACTGAAGCTTTCTTT. Translation gives CASSLHGTGNTEAFF. Complete variable domain (other parts from reference TRBV11-2 and TRBJ1-1): EAGVAQSPRYKIIEKRQSVAFWCNPISGHATLYWYQQILGQGPKLLIQFQNNGVVDDSQLPKDRFSAERLKGVDSTLKIQPAKLEDSAVYLCASSLHGTGNTEAFFGQGTRLTVV.

In its sample, this clone was seen a few times. The rearrangement joins TRBV4-3 to TRBJ1-2, with TRBD1 matching over 7 bases. The germline gives CDR1 LGHNA, CDR2 YSLEER. V shed 3 bases and J 8 bases; nucleotides not matched to a gene: 12. CDR3 length equals 15 residues. The CDR3 is CASSQQRQGTGGYTF. DNA for the CDR3: TGCGCCAGCAGCCAGCAACGACAGGGAACGGGGGGCTACACCTTC.

This clone was picked up one time. This chain connects TRBV5-6 to TRBJ2-1; 8 bases agree with TRBD2. Germline assignment: CDR1 SGHDT and CDR2 YYEEEE. This CDR3 spans 14 amino acids. Germline trimming cut 9 bases from V and 9 bases from J; bases unmatched to any gene: 14. The CDR3 region has the DNA TGTGCCACCATCCTTGGGAGTAGCGGGGTTGAGCAGTTCTTC. Amino acid sequence: CATILGSSGVEQFF.

CDR3 protein: CATSSLRSGANVLTF. The CDR3 DNA reads as TGTGCCACCAGCAGCCTACGCTCTGGGGCCAACGTCCTGACTTTC. This chain uses TRBV15 with TRBJ2-6, with no clear D. The CDR3 consists of 15 residues. Looked up from germline, CDR1 is LNHNV and CDR2 is YYDKDF (reference sequence). V dropped 3 bases and J dropped 0 bases, with 6 bases sitting between them.

This clone was seen once. The rearrangement joins TRBV5-1 to TRBJ1-1; 8 bases are shared with TRBD1. The CDR3 covers 15 residues. Trimming cost V 1 base and J 4 bases; bases outside gene matches: 6. Germline V gene data show CDR1 as SGHRS and CDR2 as YFSETQ. This CDR3 reads CASSLSPGTGTEAFF. CDR3 nucleotides: TGCGCCAGCAGCTTGAGCCCCGGGACAGGCACTGAAGCTTTCTTT.

The chain carries TRBV6-5 and TRBJ1-2; D perhaps matches TRBD1 (5 bases). CDR1 and CDR2 (germline): MNHEY, SVGAGI. The CDR3 sequence is 12 residues long. Trimming stripped 2 bases from V and 8 bases from J, with 9 bases between. CDR3 residues: CASSYQGAGYTF. In nucleotides, the CDR3 is TGTGCCAGCAGTTACCAGGGTGCGGGCTACACCTTC.

The chain employs TRBV2 and TRBJ2-1; possible D gene TRBD1, 6 bases. Germline V gives CDR1 SNHLY, CDR2 FYNNEI. The CDR3 is 14 amino acids. V shed 8 bases and J shed 8 bases, with 19 bases lying between them. The CDR3 is CASRDRSRVDEQFF. CDR3 bases: TGTGCCAGCCGAGACAGGTCGAGAGTAGATGAGCAGTTCTTC.

The V and J genes are TRBV5-6 and TRBJ2-6; 7 bases match TRBD1. J lost 4 bases, V lost 4 bases, and 5 bases had no gene match. The CDR3 is made up of 15 amino acids. Germline V gene sequence: CDR1 SGHDT, CDR2 YYEEEE. The CDR3: CASSQTGKGANVLTF. As DNA, the CDR3 is TGTGCCAGCAGCCAGACAGGGAAGGGGGCCAACGTCCTGACTTTC.

This clone is medium-sized within its sample. The chain uses TRBV15 and TRBJ2-1; 10 nucleotides align to TRBD1. Per germline, CDR1 LNHNV and CDR2 YYDKDF (reference sequence). The CDR3 extends over 15 amino acids. The junction had 7 bases not matched to a gene; V was cut back by 5 bases and J by 6 bases. The CDR3 DNA is TGTGCCACCAGCCTACCCGGGACAGGGGTCAATGAGCAGTTCTTC. Protein product: CATSLPGTGVNEQFF.

This chain uses TRBV6-5 with TRBJ1-2; D unresolved. Germline CDR1 is MNHEY and CDR2 is SVGAGI. V shed 2 bases and J shed 7 bases, with 20 bases lying between them. The CDR3 consists of 16 residues. The CDR3 nucleotides read TGTGCCAGCAGTTACCCCAGGAGGGTGGGGTACGGTGGCTACACCTTC. This encodes CASSYPRRVGYGGYTF.

In this sample, this clone turned up once. In DNA form, the CDR3 reads TGCGCCAGCAGCGTGGGACAGGGGATTGGCAATGAGCAGTTCTTC. Amino acids: CASSVGQGIGNEQFF. The chain is built from TRBV5-1 and TRBJ2-1, with 10 nucleotides matching TRBD1. V gave up 4 bases and J gave up 6 bases; unmatched junction bases: 7. Germline V lookup: CDR1 SGHRS, CDR2 YFSETQ. The CDR3 extends over 15 amino acids.

The V and J genes are TRBV6-5 and TRBJ1-1; 9 bases are shared with TRBD1. V dropped 5 bases and J dropped 4; count of bases not matched to a gene: 2. The germline gives CDR1 MNHEY, CDR2 SVGAGI. The CDR3 runs 13 residues. The CDR3 nucleotides are TGTGCCAGCAGTCGGACAGGGGTCACTGAAGCTTTCTTT. The encoded protein is CASSRTGVTEAFF.

This chain links TRBV9 with TRBJ2-5; 9 nucleotides line up with TRBD1. The junction had 7 bases not matched to a gene; V was cut back by 2 bases and J by 5 bases. The CDR3 totals 15 residues. Looked up from germline, CDR1 is SGDLS and CDR2 is YYNGEE. The CDR3, as DNA: TGTGCCAGCAGCGTGGGACAGGGCCCTGGGGAGACCCAGTACTTC. Its translation: CASSVGQGPGETQYF.

V and J are TRBV11-1 and TRBJ2-1; D not certain. Germline V gives CDR1 SGHAT, CDR2 FQDESV (reference sequence). Trimming shortened V by 5 bases and J by 7 bases, and 12 bases separated the two germline ends. The CDR3 loop spans 13 amino acids. CDR3 loop: CASSPNAGNEQFF. The CDR3 bases are TGTGCCAGCAGCCCAAACGCCGGGAATGAGCAGTTCTTC.

The chain recombines TRBV15 with TRBJ1-4; a weak D match, TRBD1 (6 bases). V was shortened by 4 bases and J by 6 bases, with 18 bases between the two germline ends. Per germline, CDR1 LNHNV and CDR2 YYDKDF (reference sequence). The CDR3 length is 16 residues. The CDR3 reads CATSTYFQGSDEKLFF. In DNA form, the CDR3 reads TGTGCCACCAGCACCTACTTTCAGGGGAGCGATGAAAAACTGTTTTTT. Combining the CDR3 with reference TRBV15 and TRBJ1-4 gives the whole variable domain DAMVIQNPRYQVTQFGKPVTLSCSQTLNHNVMYWYQQKSSQAPKLLFHYYDKDFNNEADTPDNFQSRRPNTSFCFLDIRSPGLGDTAMYLCATSTYFQGSDEKLFFGSGTQLSVL.

V gene TRBV10-3 combines with J gene TRBJ1-5; D gene uncertain. The V end lost 0 bases, the J end lost 2 bases, and 14 bases lay between the germline ends. The CDR3 is 17 residues long. CDR1 is ENHRY and CDR2 is SYGVKD in the germline V gene. The CDR3 bases are TGTGCCATCAGTGAGTCGAATCTTCACGGTGGCAATCAGCCCCAGCATTTT. This sequence encodes CAISESNLHGGNQPQHF.

The chain is built from TRBV28 and TRBJ2-7, with a tentative D call TRBD2 (6 bases). The CDR3 is 13 residues long. The V and J ends lost 3 bases and 5 bases respectively, with 11 bases between them. The V gene's germline CDR1 is MDHEN and CDR2 SYDVKM. In DNA, the CDR3 is TGTGCCAGCAGTTTCGTGGGGGGTGACGAGCAGTACTTC. Translating gives CASSFVGGDEQYF.

CDR3 nucleotides: TGCGCCAGCAGCCAAGATCCGGTCCCCGGGACAGGGGCCTACAATGAGCAGTTCTTC. Encoded protein: CASSQDPVPGTGAYNEQFF. This chain connects TRBV4-3 to TRBJ2-1, with 10 nucleotides matching TRBD1. CDR1 LGHNA and CDR2 YSLEER come from the germline V gene. Trimming cost V 0 bases and J 2 bases; bases outside gene matches: 10. CDR3 length: 19 amino acids.

The chain combines TRBV28 with TRBJ2-7; weak D call: TRBD1 (6 bases). Germline CDR1 reads MDHEN; CDR2 reads SYDVKM. V lost 4 bases, J lost 0 bases, and 19 bases lay in between. This CDR3 has 17 residues. The CDR3 DNA sequence: TGTGCCAGCAGTTCCGTCCTAATTGACAGGTACTCCTACGAGCAGTACTTC. Residues: CASSSVLIDRYSYEQYF. Variable domain in full (rest from reference TRBV28 and TRBJ2-7): DVKVTQSSRYLVKRTGEKVFLECVQDMDHENMFWYRQDPGLGLRLIYFSYDVKMKEKGDIPEGYSVSREKKERFSLILESASTNQTSMYLCASSSVLIDRYSYEQYFGPGTRLTVT.

V gene TRBV13 combines with J gene TRBJ2-3, with a tentative D call TRBD2 (6 bases). Germline values: CDR1 PRHDT, CDR2 FYEKMQ (reference sequence). The CDR3 is 16 residues long. Trimming took off 0 bases at V and 6 bases at J, with 16 bases between the two ends. CDR3 in DNA: TGTGCCAGCAGCTTAGGGGCGGTGGGAGGTCTCGATACGCAGTATTTT. This codes for CASSLGAVGGLDTQYF. The complete variable domain, with remaining parts taken from reference TRBV13 and TRBJ2-3, reads AAGVIQSPRHLIKEKRETATLKCYPIPRHDTVYWYQQGPGQDPQFLISFYEKMQSDKGSIPDRFSAQQFSDYHSELNMSSLELGDSALYFCASSLGAVGGLDTQYFGPGTRLTVL.